This T cell receptor beta chain was documented in a study of blood T cells in healthy people across ages. Through a sample-barcoded 5' primer and a J-beta primer mix, a second PCR was run for roughly 6 to 12 cycles. Template switching added a 12-random-nucleotide identifier to every cDNA molecule. No fewer than 3 million CDR3-containing paired-end reads came from each sample. TCRdb passed the 5' RACE reads through MiXCR, listing each CDR3 protein once. The sample consists of 650,000 to 1,000,000 distinct CDR3 sequences, roughly 34% of them appearing once. Samples each yielded at least 5 micrograms of total RNA. This clonotype occurred many times. This CDR3 comprises 15 residues. V trimming: 5 bases; J trimming: 6 bases; junction bases outside the gene matches: 7. The germline gives CDR1 SGHTA, CDR2 FQGTGA.

The source is a man aged 18-30 years in good health. Material for sequencing was blood. This rearrangement joins TRBV7-3 to TRBJ2-1; 10 bases match TRBD2. In DNA, the CDR3 is TGTGCCAGCAGCATCTTTAGCGGGGGGCGCAATGAGCAGTTCTTC. Translated, it gives CASSIFSGGRNEQFF.